This T cell receptor beta chain emerged from a study of cytomegalovirus exposure and HLA in healthy donors. The repertoire was sequenced with immunoSEQ multiplex PCR; TCRdb's copy has only in-frame clones and lacks some. The repertoire has approximately 120,000 clones, about 90% of them found once; the top ten carry roughly 2.1%. Material for sequencing was PBMCs. The origin of this receptor is a woman aged 18-29 years in good health and CMV-seronegative.

The CDR3 protein is CASSVVAGGHRNEQFF. The DNA of the CDR3 is TGTGCCAGCAGCGTAGTAGCGGGGGGCCACCGAAATGAGCAGTTCTTC. V usage is TRBV9 and J usage is TRBJ2-1, with 10 bases fitting TRBD2. Losses at the gene ends were 0 bases for V and 7 bases for J; bases not matched to a gene: 7. The CDR3 is made up of 16 amino acids. Germline assignment: CDR1 SGDLS and CDR2 YYNGEE.